The clone carrying this T cell receptor (beta chain) has only one observation. These data belong to a study of shared clonotypes between healthy human individuals. Study overall: The donors, a couple of women and a few men, were aged 18 to 49.

At deep level, the assay was performed. Clones were sequenced by immunoSEQ multiplex PCR, and TCRdb holds only the in-frame ones, with some missing. The table includes about 980,000 clones, less than 85% detected once. The CDR3 covers 13 residues. From germline, CDR1 is WNHNN and CDR2 SYGVQD (reference sequence). V was cut by 4 bases and J by 4 bases, with 7 bases left in between. The V gene is TRBV10-1, the J gene TRBJ1-4; no clear D gene. This TCR derives from a man aged 18 to 30 in good health. The sequencing sample was made of memory CD4+ T cells sorted from blood. Specified subset: CD45RA-negative fraction. The CDR3 DNA is TGCGCCAGCAGTGGGAACCTTAATGAAAAACTGTTTTTT. It codes for CASSGNLNEKLFF.